This T cell receptor (beta chain) was recovered during a study of CD8+CD57+ T cells in acquired aplastic anemia. About the research overall: Recorded DNA amounts for sorted CD4+ and CD8+ cells had an average of roughly 3.4 ug. Broader study findings: Patients had twenty-nine CD8+ CDR3 sequences in common with controls (the shared set). Patients did not significantly differ from controls in CD8+ Simpson's diversity.

TCR beta VDJ combinations and CDR3 sequences were profiled from genomic DNA. One entry per CDR3 protein, called by TCRdb with MiXCR from the reads. The profile shows around 430,000 distinct CDR3 sequences, roughly a third of them singletons. Those patients picked for sequencing had displayed CD8+CD57+ cell expansion on flow cytometry. The CDR3 is made up of 16 amino acids. CDR1 MNHEY and CDR2 SMNVEV come from the germline V gene (reference sequence). Concerning this clonotype: What it recognizes is unknown. Mismatch with germline at one junction end may stem from a read error.

The rearrangement uses TRBV27 and TRBJ1-6; TRBD1 agrees at 7 bases. The sample comprised sorted CD4+, CD8+, or CD8+CD57+ T cells (not recorded which) from PBMCs. The receptor was isolated from a human donor with aplastic anemia. In DNA form, the CDR3 reads TGTGCCAGCAGTTTATCGGGACAGATCCCTAATTCACCCCCCCACTTT. This gives the protein CASSLSGQIPNSPPHF.